Listed here are 32 T cell receptor beta chains from one sample, sequenced in a study of T cell changes during pregnancy in multiple sclerosis. This table comes from immunoSEQ multiplex PCR, and its TCRdb copy is limited to in-frame clones, with some not included. The sample contains roughly 55,000 clones, approximately 90% of which appear only once. The specimen comprised CD4+ T cells from peripheral blood mononuclear cells, sampled after pregnancy. The receptors originated from a female donor in good health, enrolled as a control in a pregnancy study.

The chain employs TRBV19 and TRBJ2-1; no firm D call. The CDR3 has 11 amino acids. Per germline, CDR1 LNHDA and CDR2 SQIVND (reference sequence). V lost 7 bases to trimming and J lost 7 bases, with 8 bases between them. The CDR3 DNA follows: TGTGCCAGTAAGTACGGGAATGAGCAGTTCTTC. This encodes CASKYGNEQFF. Full variable domain (outside the CDR3, taken from reference TRBV19 and TRBJ2-1): DGGITQSPKYLFRKEGQNVTLSCEQNLNHDAMYWYRQDPGQGLRLIYYSQIVNDFQKGDIAEGYSVSREKKESFPLTVTSAQKNPTAFYLCASKYGNEQFFGPGTRLTVL.

The chain links TRBV27 to TRBJ2-1; maybe TRBD1 (6 bases). Trimming cost V 3 bases and J 4 bases, with 10 bases left between them. The CDR3 loop spans 14 amino acids. Germline CDR1 reads MNHEY; CDR2 reads SMNVEV (reference sequence). The DNA of the CDR3 is TGTGCCAGCAGTTTCAGGGGCGAGTACAATGAGCAGTTCTTC. Protein sequence: CASSFRGEYNEQFF.

The chain couples TRBV5-1 to TRBJ2-5; 8 bases map to TRBD2. CDR1 is SGHRS and CDR2 is YFSETQ in the germline V gene. V gave up 5 bases and J gave up 5 bases; unmatched junction bases: 8. This CDR3 comprises 14 residues. In DNA, the CDR3 is TGCGCCAGCAGTTCGCGGGGGGTTCGGGAGACCCAGTACTTC. Its protein is CASSSRGVRETQYF.

This clone was observed once. V gene TRBV18 combines with J gene TRBJ1-1; the D is unclear. The V gene's germline CDR1 is KGHSH and CDR2 LQKENI. This CDR3 region has 14 residues. V was trimmed by 2 bases and J by 1 base, leaving 8 bases between them. The CDR3 here is CASSPISGNTEAFF. As DNA, the CDR3 is TGTGCCAGCTCACCAATTTCGGGGAACACTGAAGCTTTCTTT.

The count of this clone is one. This chain connects TRBV7-3 to TRBJ2-1; 10 bases align to TRBD1. The V and J ends lost 5 bases and 1 base, in that order; junction bases with no gene match: 2. The CDR3 runs to 15 residues. The germline V gene has CDR1 SGHTA and CDR2 FQGTGA. The CDR3 nucleotides are TGTGCCAGCAGCCCGGACAGGGGGTCCTACAATGAGCAGTTCTTC. Its protein product is CASSPDRGSYNEQFF.

The chain has TRBV7-2 and TRBJ2-1, with TRBD1 matching over 7 bases. The CDR3 is 15 residues long. V lost 5 bases, J lost 2 bases, and 6 bases stayed unmatched. Germline values: CDR1 SGHTA, CDR2 FQGNSA. This chain's CDR3 is CASSPRDRAYNEQFF. For the CDR3, the DNA is TGTGCCAGCAGCCCCAGGGACAGAGCCTACAATGAGCAGTTCTTC.

V usage is TRBV7-9 and J usage is TRBJ1-5, with D perhaps matching TRBD1 (6 bases). Trimming took 0 bases from V and 4 from J, leaving 13 bases between them. From germline, CDR1 is SEHNR and CDR2 FQNEAQ (reference sequence). The CDR3 sequence is 16 residues long. CDR3 sequence reads: CASSLATGNPNQPQHF. The CDR3 DNA reads TGTGCCAGCAGCTTAGCGACAGGAAACCCTAATCAGCCCCAGCATTTT.

This rearrangement joins TRBV27 to TRBJ2-2; no reliable D call. This CDR3 is built from 14 residues. Germline values: CDR1 MNHEY, CDR2 SMNVEV (reference sequence). Trimming removed 2 bases at V and 6 bases at J, with 10 bases between. This CDR3 is CASSLGVEPGELFF. In DNA form, the CDR3 reads TGTGCCAGCAGTTTAGGAGTGGAACCCGGGGAGCTGTTTTTT.

The chain has TRBV30 and TRBJ1-2; TRBD1 matches at 11 bases. CDR3 size: 14 residues. J lost 8 bases, V lost 3 bases, and 8 bases had no gene match. Germline CDR1 and CDR2: GTSNPN and SVGIG (reference sequence). This CDR3 is CAWSNGQGAIGYTF. CDR3 nucleotide sequence: TGTGCCTGGAGCAACGGACAGGGGGCTATCGGCTACACCTTC.

The chain links TRBV11-2 to TRBJ2-2, with 9 bases lining up with TRBD2. V lost 6 bases to trimming and J lost 1 base; unmatched junction nucleotides: 3. The germline gives CDR1 SGHAT, CDR2 FQNNGV. This CDR3 contains 15 residues. The CDR3, as DNA: TGTGCCAGCAGGGAACTAGCGGGGAACACCGGGGAGCTGTTTTTT. Encoded protein: CASRELAGNTGELFF.

The chain carries TRBV4-3 and TRBJ2-1; TRBD2 is a possible D gene (7 bases). The germline V gene encodes CDR1 LGHNA and CDR2 YSLEER. The CDR3 runs 16 residues. V lost 0 bases and J 10 bases, leaving 19 bases between the germline ends. For the CDR3, the DNA is TGCGCCAGCAGCCAAGATGTGGGGGGGCTCTACAGGGAGCAGTTCTTC. This encodes CASSQDVGGLYREQFF.

DNA of the CDR3: TGTGCCAGCAGCTTTCGGTCCGGCGGAGGCACAGATACGCAGTATTTT. Translation: CASSFRSGGGTDTQYF. The chain couples TRBV7-3 to TRBJ2-3; D is ambiguous. Trimming removed 3 bases from V and 1 base from J, with 14 bases in between. CDR3 length: 16 amino acids. Per germline, CDR1 SGHTA and CDR2 FQGTGA. The whole variable domain, remainder taken from reference TRBV7-3 and TRBJ2-3, is GAGVSQTPSNKVTEKGKYVELRCDPISGHTALYWYRQSLGQGPEFLIYFQGTGAADDSGLPNDRFFAVRPEGSVSTLKIQRTERGDSAVYLCASSFRSGGGTDTQYFGPGTRLTVL.

This chain connects TRBV25-1 to TRBJ1-2, with D perhaps TRBD1 (6 bases). From germline, CDR1 is MGHDK and CDR2 SYGVNS. The CDR3 extends over 14 amino acids. V was trimmed by 7 bases and J by 7 bases, leaving 19 bases between them. The CDR3: CASTFGMQGSGYTF. The CDR3, as DNA: TGTGCCAGCACTTTCGGGATGCAGGGGAGTGGCTACACCTTC.

This clone was seen once. This rearrangement joins TRBV6-5 to TRBJ2-7; TRBD2 matches 7 bases. Germline V CDR1 and CDR2: MNHEY, SVGAGI. Trimming at V came to 2 bases and at J to 3 bases, leaving 4 bases not matched to a gene. The CDR3 runs 14 residues. The DNA for the CDR3 is TGTGCCAGCAGTTACAGGGAGGGAGGCTACGAGCAGTACTTC. Its protein is CASSYREGGYEQYF.

The V and J genes are TRBV19 and TRBJ2-1, with 9 bases lining up with TRBD1. This CDR3 comprises 13 residues. CDR1 LNHDA and CDR2 SQIVND come from the germline V gene (reference sequence). Trimming cost V 5 bases and J 15 bases; bases outside gene matches: 11. This CDR3 is CASSPGDREGVFF. CDR3 DNA: TGTGCCAGTAGTCCTGGGGACAGGGAAGGTGTGTTCTTC.

The table lists this clone with a count of one. V is TRBV30 and J is TRBJ2-1, with 11 bases matching TRBD1. The CDR3 spans 14 residues. Germline V CDR1 and CDR2: GTSNPN, SVGIG (reference sequence). The V and J ends lost 2 bases and 6 bases, in that order; junction bases with no gene match: 3. DNA for the CDR3: TGTGCCTGGAGTCGGGACAGGGGGGTCAATGAGCAGTTCTTC. Protein product: CAWSRDRGVNEQFF.

The gene calls are TRBV29-1 and TRBJ1-4; possible D gene TRBD1, 6 bases. Trimming left V 7 bases short and J 3 bases short, with 9 bases between. Per germline, CDR1 SQVTM and CDR2 ANQGSEA. The CDR3 spans 12 residues. CDR3: CSGRQANEKLFF. CDR3 DNA sequence: TGCAGCGGGAGACAGGCTAATGAAAAACTGTTTTTT.

This clone was observed a single time. The rearrangement links TRBV5-1 to TRBJ2-3, with 10 bases aligning to TRBD2. Trimming cost V 1 base and J 0 bases; bases outside gene matches: 2. Germline-derived CDR1 and CDR2 are SGHRS and YFSETQ. The CDR3 is 16 amino acids. The CDR3 here is CASSLIAGGSTDTQYF. The DNA for the CDR3 is TGCGCCAGCAGCTTGATAGCGGGGGGTAGCACAGATACGCAGTATTTT. The variable domain in full, with the rest retrieved from reference TRBV5-1 and TRBJ2-3, is KAGVTQTPRYLIKTRGQQVTLSCSPISGHRSVSWYQQTPGQGLQFLFEYFSETQRNKGNFPGRFSGRQFSNSRSEMNVSTLELGDSALYLCASSLIAGGSTDTQYFGPGTRLTVL.

J is TRBJ2-5 and V is TRBV28, with 9 bases aligning to TRBD2. CDR1 MDHEN and CDR2 SYDVKM come from the germline V gene. The CDR3 has 13 amino acids. V lost 5 bases, J lost 10 bases, and 8 bases stayed unmatched. As DNA, the CDR3 is TGTGCCAGCAGTCTGCGGGGGGGGTTTGTCCAGTACTTC. The encoded protein is CASSLRGGFVQYF. Full variable domain (outside the CDR3, taken from reference TRBV28 and TRBJ2-5): DVKVTQSSRYLVKRTGEKVFLECVQDMDHENMFWYRQDPGLGLRLIYFSYDVKMKEKGDIPEGYSVSREKKERFSLILESASTNQTSMYLCASSLRGGFVQYFGPGTRLLVL.

This sequence joins TRBV7-8 and TRBJ2-7; D is perhaps TRBD1 (5 bases). The length of the CDR3 is 12 residues. The germline V gene encodes CDR1 SGHVS and CDR2 FQNEAQ. V lost 2 bases to trimming and J lost 4 bases, with 6 bases between them. The CDR3 DNA reads TGTGCCAGCAGCTTACAGGGTTACGAGCAGTACTTC. This codes for CASSLQGYEQYF.

The chain links TRBV7-9 to TRBJ2-4; D perhaps matches TRBD2 (6 bases). The V end lost 5 bases, the J end lost 0 bases, and 11 bases lay between the germline ends. The CDR3 totals 15 residues. Germline-derived CDR1 and CDR2 are SEHNR and FQNEAQ (reference sequence). CDR3 residues: CASSEDGGAKNIQYF. The CDR3 DNA is TGTGCCAGCAGCGAGGACGGGGGAGCCAAAAACATTCAGTACTTC.

This clone is a singleton in its sample. The V gene is TRBV7-2, the J gene TRBJ1-2, with TRBD1 matching over 7 bases. Germline CDR1 SGHTA, CDR2 FQGNSA. The V and J ends lost 1 base and 7 bases, in that order; junction bases with no gene match: 6. The length of the CDR3 is 14 residues. Here the CDR3 reads CASSLGRRTGGYTF. The CDR3 nucleotides are TGTGCCAGCAGCTTAGGACGGCGGACAGGTGGCTACACCTTC.

The chain employs TRBV7-8 and TRBJ2-3; 8 bases match TRBD2. The CDR3 is 16 residues long. Germline loops: CDR1 SGHVS, CDR2 FQNEAQ. V dropped 8 bases and J dropped 10; count of bases not matched to a gene: 20. CDR3 sequence (DNA): TGTGCCAGCGCCCCCAGGGTAGCGGGGAGACATACGCCGCAGTATTTT. This translates into CASAPRVAGRHTPQYF.

The chain couples TRBV4-2 to TRBJ1-2; D might be TRBD1 (5 bases). Trimming left V 4 bases short and J 8 bases short, with 20 bases between. In germline, CDR1 is LGHNA, CDR2 YNFKEQ. The CDR3 is 15 residues long. DNA for the CDR3: TGTGCCAGCAGCCGAGAAGGAAGGGGATATCGCGGCTACACCTTC. It encodes CASSREGRGYRGYTF.

The chain joins TRBV27 to TRBJ1-5; D not resolved. Trimming shortened V by 0 bases and J by 4 bases, and 4 bases separated the two germline ends. CDR1 and CDR2 (germline): MNHEY, SMNVEV (reference sequence). The CDR3 loop spans 13 amino acids. This chain's CDR3 is CASSLSRNQPQHF. The CDR3 bases are TGTGCCAGCAGTTTATCCCGGAATCAGCCCCAGCATTTT.

The chain is built from TRBV7-3 and TRBJ2-7; TRBD1 aligns across 7 bases. Germline trimming cut 2 bases from V and 6 bases from J; bases unmatched to any gene: 7. Germline V lookup: CDR1 SGHTA, CDR2 FQGTGA. CDR3 length: 14 residues. Written as DNA, the CDR3 is TGTGCCAGCAGCTTAGGCGTGACAGGGACCGAGCAGTACTTC. It translates to CASSLGVTGTEQYF.

This rearrangement joins TRBV19 to TRBJ2-5; perhaps TRBD2 as D (6 bases). CDR3 size: 16 residues. V lost 1 base to trimming and J lost 1 base, with 13 bases between them. Germline V gene sequence: CDR1 LNHDA, CDR2 SQIVND (reference sequence). CDR3 nucleotide sequence: TGTGCCAGTAGTATAGGCGGGGTAGGCACCCAAGAGACCCAGTACTTC. This encodes CASSIGGVGTQETQYF.

The rearrangement uses TRBV5-5 and TRBJ1-1, with D possibly TRBD1 on 6 matching bases. The CDR3 runs 15 residues. Looked up from germline, CDR1 is SGHKS and CDR2 is YYEKEE (reference sequence). V was trimmed by 3 bases and J by 2 bases, leaving 14 bases between them. The CDR3 sequence: CASSYQTGRNTEAFF. The CDR3 DNA reads as TGTGCCAGCAGCTACCAGACAGGCCGAAACACTGAAGCTTTCTTT.

The V call is TRBV13, the J call TRBJ2-4; tentatively, D is TRBD2 (6 bases). The V end was cut by 3 bases, the J end by 7 bases, with 10 bases between. CDR1 is PRHDT and CDR2 is FYEKMQ in the germline V gene (reference sequence). CDR3 length: 13 amino acids. The CDR3 sequence: CASSLGRGNIQYF. Written as DNA, the CDR3 is TGTGCCAGCAGCTTGGGTCGGGGGAACATTCAGTACTTC.

The chain employs TRBV27 and TRBJ1-6; D perhaps matches TRBD1 (5 bases). This CDR3 comprises 16 residues. Germline V gene sequence: CDR1 MNHEY, CDR2 SMNVEV (reference sequence). Trimming stripped 7 bases from V and 0 bases from J, with 13 bases between. DNA of the CDR3: TGTGCCAGCACGTGGGAGGGGAGCTCCTATAATTCACCCCTCCACTTT. As protein: CASTWEGSSYNSPLHF.

The genes are TRBV4-2 and TRBJ1-1, with 7 bases identical to TRBD1. Germline CDR1 is LGHNA and CDR2 is YNFKEQ. The V gene end was trimmed by 4 bases and the J gene end by 4 bases; junction bases not matched to a gene: 6. CDR3 length: 14 amino acids. The CDR3 loop reads CASSRGPGGTEAFF. Written as DNA, the CDR3 is TGTGCCAGCAGCCGCGGGCCAGGGGGCACTGAAGCTTTCTTT.

V gene TRBV7-9 combines with J gene TRBJ1-1; D unresolved. Germline CDR1 reads SEHNR; CDR2 reads FQNEAQ (reference sequence). Trimming took off 3 bases at V and 7 bases at J, with 12 bases between the two ends. The length of the CDR3 is 13 residues. The CDR3 bases are TGTGCCAGCAGCTTGGAACATGGAGGTGAAGCTTTCTTT. As protein: CASSLEHGGEAFF. The full variable domain, in which reference TRBV7-9 and TRBJ1-1 provide the parts outside the CDR3, is DTGVSQNPRHKITKRGQNVTFRCDPISEHNRLYWYRQTLGQGPEFLTYFQNEAQLEKSRLLSDRFSAERPKGSFSTLEIQRTEQGDSAMYLCASSLEHGGEAFFGQGTRLTVV.